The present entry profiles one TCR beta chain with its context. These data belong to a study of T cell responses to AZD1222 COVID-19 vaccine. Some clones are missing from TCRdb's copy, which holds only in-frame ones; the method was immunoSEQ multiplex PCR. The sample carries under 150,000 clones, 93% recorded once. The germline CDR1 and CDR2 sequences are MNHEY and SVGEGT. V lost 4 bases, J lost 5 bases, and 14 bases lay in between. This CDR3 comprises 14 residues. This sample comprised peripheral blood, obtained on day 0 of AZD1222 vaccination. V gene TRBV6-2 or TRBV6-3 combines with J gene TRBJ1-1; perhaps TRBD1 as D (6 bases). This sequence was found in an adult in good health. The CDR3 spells CASSFGGLGTEAFF. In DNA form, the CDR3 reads TGTGCCAGCAGTTTCGGGGGGCTAGGGACTGAAGCTTTCTTT.